The present TCR beta chain was sequenced within a study of CD8+ T cells in alopecia areata. In this sample, this clone turned up a few times. Its antigen is unknown. The CDR3 sequence is 15 residues long. The germline V and J ends were trimmed by 8 bases and 1 base, with 20 bases remaining between them. CDR1 and CDR2 from the germline V gene are GTSNPN and SVGIG (reference sequence). Noted treatment: oral pan-JAK inhibitor, 5-10 mg twice daily. Study-wide points: Compared with normal scalp, lesional scalp had higher clonality and more expanded CD8+ clones.

Sequencing templates came from extracted RNA that was reverse transcribed into cDNA. Libraries were prepared by immunoSEQ multiplex PCR; TCRdb keeps only in-frame clonotypes and omits some of them. The sample contains about 250,000 clones, over 45% of which appear only once. This receptor was identified in a human donor with alopecia areata. Sequenced here: CD4+ T cells sorted from blood, sampled at approximately week 51, from a patient treated with tofacitinib. V and J are TRBV30 and TRBJ1-1; D uncertain. CDR3 amino acids: CARTPLRGGNTEAFF. CDR3 bases: TGTGCCCGGACCCCCCTACGTGGAGGGAACACTGAAGCTTTCTTT.